The rows below give T cell receptor beta chains drawn from one sample of a study of PD-1 blockade in classical Hodgkin lymphoma. The table came from immunoSEQ multiplex PCR; TCRdb's copy has only in-frame clones and leaves some out. This table has roughly 100,000 clones, approximately 90% appearing once. This specimen was peripheral blood mononuclear cells (PBMCs), taken before the second cycle of nivolumab. These receptor sequences come from a human donor with classical Hodgkin lymphoma. Both conserved end residues are part of each CDR3.

v_gene	CDR3aa
TRBV11-2	CASSLGYFEGSGNTEAFF
TRBV30	CAWSLGVRAGELFF
TRBV2	CASSLTDEQYF
TRBV5-4	CASSLQGMNTEAFF
TRBV29-1	CSVGGHGEAFF
TRBV7-8	CASSLTGGLSNQPQHF
TRBV6-5	CASTLGASGNTIYF
TRBV4-2	CASSQDTRGSLGYTF
TRBV9	CASSVEWGKGNTIYF
TRBV7-8	CASSLSPTSGAETQYF
TRBV11-2	CASSAGGATDTQYF
TRBV7-8	CASSLDRFEKLFF
TRBV2	CASSETRQGGNQPQHF
TRBV9	CASGPGDSNQPQHF
TRBV5-1	CASSISGTSGTQETQYF
TRBV6-1	CASSLDGYQPQHF
TRBV7-9	CASSMGQAQQYF
TRBV19	CASSIGYEQYF
TRBV9	CASSPHTGTDKRRNTIYF
TRBV19	CASSRGQGYEQYF
TRBV28	CASSTLLRTFKNYGYTF
TRBV6-6	CASSSSGTGGTFEAFF
TRBV27	CASSPFPSAAGGTDTQYF
TRBV6-5	CASGDKRDTQYF
TRBV19	CASSPRTGGTTYNEQFF
TRBV7-9	CASSLDLGIYTF
TRBV9	CASSVGSGNTEAFF
TRBV21-1	CASSASRGQGGELFF
TRBV7-3	CASSFLPPLAGAPSSYNEQFF
TRBV7-2	CASSLGGYTSTDTQYF
TRBV10-3	CAISERGPFIREKNEKLFF
TRBV28	CASTGPRGGGRDEQYF
TRBV6-6	CASRYRDGELFF
TRBV30	CACLTGILAYGYTF
TRBV7-2	CASSLGRVSNQPQHF
TRBV6-5	CASGQGAGNTIYF
TRBV4-2	CASSQERFPGQGGTGELFF
TRBV4-3	CASHTTLAGAYNEQFF
TRBV23-1	CASSLPRRDGTNEQYF
TRBV28	CASSLVGGSLNEQFF
TRBV4-2	CASSLGVLNSPLHF
TRBV6-6	CASSRTEHSNQPQHF
TRBV7-2	CASSYSRGDQYF
TRBV9	CASSARRAVYSTDTQYF
TRBV7-2	CASSLGTSGGSQETQYF
TRBV7-2	CASSPDVTNQPQHF
TRBV2	CASTSDSYGYTF
TRBV2	CASSEEVWETQYF
TRBV19	CASSTGASSTDTQYF
TRBV12-5	CASGLRGLGRTSTDTQYF
TRBV6-1	CATAGHQPQHF
TRBV13	CASSLEPITDTQYF